Detailed here is one T cell receptor beta chain. The data stem from a study of blood T cell repertoires in COVID-19. Study in general: Specimens from acute and convalescent COVID-19 originated in the United States, Italy and Spain. T cells, B-cell-depleted T cells, or PBMCs provided the cDNA or gDNA that served as material.

As processed by the authors: Amplifying reference gene primers gave estimates of nucleated cell counts. Produced via immunoSEQ multiplex PCR; TCRdb's table is partial and in-frame only. The D gene and trimming were derived from the DNA, and the V and J assignments and clone size from that table. Among under 150,000 clones listed, 88% were seen once. CDR1 is MNHEY and CDR2 is SMNVEV in the germline V gene (reference sequence). V shed 0 bases and J 6 bases; nucleotides not matched to a gene: 8. The CDR3 contains 16 residues. The sample comprised peripheral blood. The TCR sequence derives from a man over 45 with active or convalescent COVID-19. V and J are TRBV27 and TRBJ2-7, with 10 bases fitting TRBD2. CDR3 sequence: CASSLSWSSGSREQYF. The DNA for the CDR3 is TGTGCCAGCAGTTTATCTTGGTCTAGCGGGAGTCGCGAGCAGTACTTC.